These 3 T cell receptor beta chains came from one sample sequenced in a study of molecular identifiers for immune sequencing clone quantification. From the PCR reads, TCRdb called clonotypes with MiXCR, one entry per CDR3 protein. The sample lists about half a million distinct CDR3 sequences; roughly 26% were seen once. The specimen was naive CD8+ T cells from blood, with Jurkat cell RNA spiked in. Subset indicated: FACS-sorted CD8+CD4-CCR7+CD45RA+ naive T cells. The receptors shown here come from a human donor in good health. Some libraries in this study had Jurkat cell RNA spiked in.

A few counts support this clonotype. The V call is TRBV28, the J call TRBJ2-7; no clear D gene. V shed 3 bases and J shed 3 bases, with 15 bases lying between them. Germline assignment: CDR1 MDHEN and CDR2 SYDVKM. CDR3 length equals 15 residues. The CDR3 nucleotides read TGTGCCAGCAGTTTTCGGCGTTCCATCAACTACGAGCAGTACTTC. Translation: CASSFRRSINYEQYF.

V and J are TRBV3-1 and TRBJ2-5; possible D gene TRBD1, 6 bases. CDR1 and CDR2 (germline): LGHDT, YNNKEL (reference sequence). CDR3 length: 14 amino acids. Trimming stripped 5 bases from V and 6 bases from J, with 16 bases between. Here the CDR3 DNA reads TGTGCCAGCAGCAATGGCGCCAGGGGTAAGACCCAGTACTTC. This gives the protein CASSNGARGKTQYF.

The chain has TRBV7-6 and TRBJ2-1; TRBD2 matches 9 bases. The V and J ends lost 3 bases and 1 base, in that order; junction bases with no gene match: 10. There are 18 residues in the CDR3. Germline CDR1 is SGHVS and CDR2 is FNYEAQ. The CDR3 here is CASSFSAGGLSSYNEQFF. The CDR3 bases are TGTGCCAGCAGCTTTTCAGCGGGAGGTTTGAGTTCCTACAATGAGCAGTTCTTC.